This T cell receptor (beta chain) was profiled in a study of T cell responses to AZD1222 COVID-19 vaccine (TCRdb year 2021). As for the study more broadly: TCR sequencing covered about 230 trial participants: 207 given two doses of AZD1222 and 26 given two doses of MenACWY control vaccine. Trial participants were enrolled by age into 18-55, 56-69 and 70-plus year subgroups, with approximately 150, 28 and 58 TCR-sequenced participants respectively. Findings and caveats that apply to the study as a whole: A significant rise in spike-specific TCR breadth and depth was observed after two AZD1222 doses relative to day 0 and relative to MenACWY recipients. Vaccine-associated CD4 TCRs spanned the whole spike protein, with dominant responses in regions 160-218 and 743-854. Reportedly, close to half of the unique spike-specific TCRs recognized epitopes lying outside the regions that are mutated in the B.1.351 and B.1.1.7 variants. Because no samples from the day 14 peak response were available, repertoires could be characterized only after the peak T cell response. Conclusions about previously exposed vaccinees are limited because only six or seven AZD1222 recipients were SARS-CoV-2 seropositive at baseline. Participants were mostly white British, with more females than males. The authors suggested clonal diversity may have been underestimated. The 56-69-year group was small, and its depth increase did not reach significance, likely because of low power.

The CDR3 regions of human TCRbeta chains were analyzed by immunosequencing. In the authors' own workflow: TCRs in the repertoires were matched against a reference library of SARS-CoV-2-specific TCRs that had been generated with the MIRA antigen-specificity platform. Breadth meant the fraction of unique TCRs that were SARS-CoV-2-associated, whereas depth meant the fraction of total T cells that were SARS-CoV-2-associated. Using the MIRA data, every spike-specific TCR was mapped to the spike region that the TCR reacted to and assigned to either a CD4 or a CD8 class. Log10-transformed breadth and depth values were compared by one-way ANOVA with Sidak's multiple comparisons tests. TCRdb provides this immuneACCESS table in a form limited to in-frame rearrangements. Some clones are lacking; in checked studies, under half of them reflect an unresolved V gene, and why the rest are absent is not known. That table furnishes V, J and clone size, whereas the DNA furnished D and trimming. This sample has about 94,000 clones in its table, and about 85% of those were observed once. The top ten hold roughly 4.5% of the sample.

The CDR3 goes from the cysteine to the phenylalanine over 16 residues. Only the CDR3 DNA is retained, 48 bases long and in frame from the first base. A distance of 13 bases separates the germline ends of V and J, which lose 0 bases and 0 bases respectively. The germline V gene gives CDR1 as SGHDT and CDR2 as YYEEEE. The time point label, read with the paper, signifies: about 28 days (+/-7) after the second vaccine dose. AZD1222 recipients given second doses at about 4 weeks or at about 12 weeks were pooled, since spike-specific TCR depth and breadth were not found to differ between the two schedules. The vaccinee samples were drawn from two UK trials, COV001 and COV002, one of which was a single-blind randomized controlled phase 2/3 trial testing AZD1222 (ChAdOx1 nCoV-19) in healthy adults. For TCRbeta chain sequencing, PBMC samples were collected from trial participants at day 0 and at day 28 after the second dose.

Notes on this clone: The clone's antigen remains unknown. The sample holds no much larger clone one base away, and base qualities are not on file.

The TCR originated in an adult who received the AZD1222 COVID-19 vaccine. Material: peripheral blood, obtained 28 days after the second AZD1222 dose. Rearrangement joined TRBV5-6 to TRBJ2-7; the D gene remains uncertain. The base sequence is TGTGCCAGCAGCTTGGATCCTGCAGGTATCTCCTACGAGCAGTACTTC. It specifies CASSLDPAGISYEQYF.